The 4 T cell receptor beta chains listed next were all sequenced from one sample in a study of cytomegalovirus exposure and HLA in healthy donors. Method: immunoSEQ multiplex PCR; TCRdb's copy keeps in-frame clones and lacks some. The table lists hundreds of thousands of clones, around 87% of them singletons, with 1.5% to 2.5% in the top ten. The source material was PBMCs. These receptors were collected from a woman in her late teens or twenties in good health and CMV-seropositive.

This sequence joins TRBV15 and TRBJ1-4; no firm D call. The ends were cut back, 6 bases at V and 0 bases at J, with 11 bases in the middle. The germline V gene encodes CDR1 LNHNV and CDR2 YYDKDF (reference sequence). This CDR3 comprises 15 residues. The CDR3, as DNA: TGTGCCACCAGGACATTCTTTGCAACTAATGAAAAACTGTTTTTT. It codes for CATRTFFATNEKLFF.

The V call is TRBV19, the J call TRBJ2-7; 7 bases line up with TRBD1. This CDR3 spans 15 amino acids. V trimming: 4 bases; J trimming: 0 bases; junction bases outside the gene matches: 6. The germline CDR1 and CDR2 sequences are LNHDA and SQIVND (reference sequence). The CDR3 coding sequence is TGTGCCAGTAGTAACCGACAGGGCCCCTCCTACGAGCAGTACTTC. Protein: CASSNRQGPSYEQYF.

The sample holds one count of this clone. The rearrangement uses TRBV6-1 and TRBJ2-7; 7 nucleotides line up with TRBD1. The germline gives CDR1 MNHNS, CDR2 SASEGT. This CDR3 has 17 residues. Trimming at V came to 3 bases and at J to 5 bases, leaving 16 bases not matched to a gene. CDR3 loop: CASSDYTTRQGRNEQYF. CDR3 DNA: TGTGCCAGCAGTGACTACACGACCAGACAGGGAAGGAACGAGCAGTACTTC.

The J gene is TRBJ2-5, the V gene TRBV5-6; 8 bases map to TRBD1. The CDR3 loop spans 13 amino acids. The V gene end was trimmed by 2 bases and the J gene end by 4 bases; junction bases not matched to a gene: 1. The germline V gene encodes CDR1 SGHDT and CDR2 YYEEEE. CDR3 DNA: TGTGCCAGCAGCTTTCAGGGGGCAGAGACCCAGTACTTC. Translated, it gives CASSFQGAETQYF.